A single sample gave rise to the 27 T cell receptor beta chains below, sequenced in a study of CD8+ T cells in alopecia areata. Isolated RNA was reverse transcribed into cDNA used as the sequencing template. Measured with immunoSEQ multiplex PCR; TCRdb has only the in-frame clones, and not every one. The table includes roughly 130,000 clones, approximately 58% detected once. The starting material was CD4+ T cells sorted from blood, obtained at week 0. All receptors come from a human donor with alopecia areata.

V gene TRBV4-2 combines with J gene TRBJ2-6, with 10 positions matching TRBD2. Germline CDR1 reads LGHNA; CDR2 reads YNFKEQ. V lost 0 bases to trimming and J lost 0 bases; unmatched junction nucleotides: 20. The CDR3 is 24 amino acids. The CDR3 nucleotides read TGTGCCAGCAGCCAAGAAACGTGGGTTCCGGCCTCTAGCGGGGGCCACTCTGGGGCCAACGTCCTGACTTTC. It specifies CASSQETWVPASSGGHSGANVLTF.

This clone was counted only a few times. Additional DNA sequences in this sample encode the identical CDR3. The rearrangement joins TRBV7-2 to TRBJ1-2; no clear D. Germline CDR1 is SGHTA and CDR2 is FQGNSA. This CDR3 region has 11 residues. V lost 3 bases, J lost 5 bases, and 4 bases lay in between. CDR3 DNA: TGTGCCAGCAGCTTGTATTATGGCTACACCTTC. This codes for CASSLYYGYTF. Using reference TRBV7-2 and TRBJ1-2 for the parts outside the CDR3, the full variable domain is GAGVSQSPSNKVTEKGKDVELRCDPISGHTALYWYRQSLGQGLEFLIYFQGNSAPDKSGLPSDRFSAERTGGSVSTLTIQRTQQEDSAVYLCASSLYYGYTFGSGTRLTVV.

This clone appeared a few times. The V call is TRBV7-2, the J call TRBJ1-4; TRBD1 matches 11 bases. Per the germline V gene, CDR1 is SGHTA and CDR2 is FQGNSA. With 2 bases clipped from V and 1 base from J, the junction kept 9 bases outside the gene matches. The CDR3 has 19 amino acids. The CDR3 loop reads CASSLWGRGQGVTNEKLFF. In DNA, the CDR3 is TGTGCCAGCAGCTTATGGGGTCGGGGACAGGGGGTAACTAATGAAAAACTGTTTTTT.

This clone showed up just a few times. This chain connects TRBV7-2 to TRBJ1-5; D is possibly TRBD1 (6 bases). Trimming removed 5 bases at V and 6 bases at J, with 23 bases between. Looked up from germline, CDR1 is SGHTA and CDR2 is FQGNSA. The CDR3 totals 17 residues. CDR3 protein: CASSPREGSGVPQPQHF. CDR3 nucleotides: TGTGCCAGCAGCCCTCGGGAGGGGTCAGGGGTTCCTCAGCCCCAGCATTTT.

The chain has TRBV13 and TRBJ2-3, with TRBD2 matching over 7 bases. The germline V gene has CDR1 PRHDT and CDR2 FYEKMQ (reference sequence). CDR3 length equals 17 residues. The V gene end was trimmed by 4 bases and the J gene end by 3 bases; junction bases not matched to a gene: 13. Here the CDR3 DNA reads TGTGCCAGCAGCTCCTTGAGGGGCGGGAGAGTTACAGATACGCAGTATTTT. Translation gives CASSSLRGGRVTDTQYF.

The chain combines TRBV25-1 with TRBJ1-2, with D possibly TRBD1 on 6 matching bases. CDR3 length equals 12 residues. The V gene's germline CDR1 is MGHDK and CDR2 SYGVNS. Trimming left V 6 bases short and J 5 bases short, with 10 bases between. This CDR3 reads CASRDSSYGYTF. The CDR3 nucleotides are TGTGCCAGCAGGGACAGTAGTTATGGCTACACCTTC.

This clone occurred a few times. The DNA for the CDR3 is TGTGCCAGCAGCCAATCGGTTGGGCTAGCCAAAAACATTCAGTACTTC. Amino acid sequence: CASSQSVGLAKNIQYF. The chain links TRBV16 to TRBJ2-4; unclear D gene. The CDR3 is made up of 16 amino acids. With 0 bases removed from V and 0 bases from J, the gap between germline ends came to 9 bases. The germline gives CDR1 KGHSY, CDR2 FQNENV.

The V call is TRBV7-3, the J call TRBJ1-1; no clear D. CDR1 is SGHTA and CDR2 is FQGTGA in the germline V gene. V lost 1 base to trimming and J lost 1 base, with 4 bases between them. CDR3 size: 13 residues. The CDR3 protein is CASSLKRNTEAFF. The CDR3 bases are TGTGCCAGCAGCTTAAAGAGGAACACTGAAGCTTTCTTT.

CDR3 bases: TGTGCCAGCAGCGGGAAGGGTGGATCTGGGGCCAACGTCCTGACTTTC. Its translation: CASSGKGGSGANVLTF. The chain has TRBV2 and TRBJ2-6; D may be TRBD2 (5 bases). Deletions cut 6 bases from V and 1 base from J, with 13 bases between. Looked up from germline, CDR1 is SNHLY and CDR2 is FYNNEI. The CDR3 is 16 amino acids.

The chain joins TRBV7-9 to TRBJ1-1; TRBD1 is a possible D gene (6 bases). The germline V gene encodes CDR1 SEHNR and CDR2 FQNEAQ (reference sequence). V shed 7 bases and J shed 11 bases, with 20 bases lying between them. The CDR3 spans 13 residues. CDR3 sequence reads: CASTLENREWAFF. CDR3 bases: TGTGCCAGCACCCTTGAGAACAGGGAATGGGCTTTCTTT.

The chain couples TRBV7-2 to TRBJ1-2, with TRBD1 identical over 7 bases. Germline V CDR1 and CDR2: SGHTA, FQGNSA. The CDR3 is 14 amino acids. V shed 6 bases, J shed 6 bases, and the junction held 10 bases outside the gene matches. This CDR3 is CASRRPGQEDGYTF. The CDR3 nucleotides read TGTGCCAGCAGGCGTCCCGGACAGGAAGATGGCTACACCTTC.

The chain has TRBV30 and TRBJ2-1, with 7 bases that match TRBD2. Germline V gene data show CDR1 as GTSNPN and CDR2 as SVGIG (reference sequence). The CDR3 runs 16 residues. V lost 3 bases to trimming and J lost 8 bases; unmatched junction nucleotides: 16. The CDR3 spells CAWSLRSPGGSHEQFF. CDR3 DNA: TGTGCCTGGAGCCTCAGATCCCCGGGAGGCTCTCATGAGCAGTTCTTC.

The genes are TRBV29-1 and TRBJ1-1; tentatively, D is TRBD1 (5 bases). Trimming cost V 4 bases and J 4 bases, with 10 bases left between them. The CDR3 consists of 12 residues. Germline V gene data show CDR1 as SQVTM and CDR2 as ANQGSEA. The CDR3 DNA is TGCAGCGTTGCCCCCGGGGGCACTGAAGCTTTCTTT. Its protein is CSVAPGGTEAFF.

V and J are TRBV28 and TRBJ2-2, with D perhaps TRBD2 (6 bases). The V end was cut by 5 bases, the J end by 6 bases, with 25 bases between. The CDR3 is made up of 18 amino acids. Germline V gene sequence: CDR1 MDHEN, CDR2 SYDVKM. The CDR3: CASSPPLLAPRSAGELFF. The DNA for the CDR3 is TGTGCCAGCAGTCCCCCCCTTCTAGCGCCGCGGTCTGCCGGGGAGCTGTTTTTT.

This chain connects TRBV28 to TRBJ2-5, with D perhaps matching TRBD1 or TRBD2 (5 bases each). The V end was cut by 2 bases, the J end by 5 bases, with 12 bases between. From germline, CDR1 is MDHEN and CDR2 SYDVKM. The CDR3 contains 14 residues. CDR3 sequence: CASSLISGHETQYF. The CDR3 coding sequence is TGTGCCAGCAGTTTAATTTCGGGGCACGAGACCCAGTACTTC.

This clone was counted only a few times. In DNA, the CDR3 is TGTGCCAGCAGCTTAGAACTAGCGGGTTATGGGGCCCAGTACTTC. It translates to CASSLELAGYGAQYF. The J gene is TRBJ2-5, the V gene TRBV7-2, with 9 nucleotides matching TRBD2. The CDR3 contains 15 residues. The junction had 9 bases not matched to a gene; V was cut back by 1 base and J by 9 bases. Per the germline V gene, CDR1 is SGHTA and CDR2 is FQGNSA.

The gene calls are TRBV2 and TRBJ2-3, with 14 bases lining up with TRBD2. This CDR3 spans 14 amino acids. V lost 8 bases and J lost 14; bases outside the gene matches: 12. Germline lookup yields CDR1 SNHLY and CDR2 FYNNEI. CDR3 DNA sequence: TGTGCCAGCTCGACTAGCGGGGGGGCCGAGGTGAGGTATTTT. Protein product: CASSTSGGAEVRYF. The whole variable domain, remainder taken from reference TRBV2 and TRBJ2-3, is EPEVTQTPSHQVTQMGQEVILRCVPISNHLYFYWYRQILGQKVEFLVSFYNNEISEKSEIFDDQFSVERPDGSNFTLKIRSTKLEDSAMYFCASSTSGGAEVRYFGPGTRLTVL.

CDR3 protein: CASRARAESYEQYF. The CDR3 DNA sequence: TGCGCCAGCAGGGCCAGGGCTGAGTCCTACGAGCAGTACTTC. J is TRBJ2-7 and V is TRBV5-1, with D perhaps TRBD1 (5 bases). The CDR3 runs to 14 residues. Germline V gene lookup returns CDR1 SGHRS and CDR2 YFSETQ. V was pared by 5 bases and J by 1 base, with 13 bases between.

Here the CDR3 reads CASSPLSGAVNEQFF. The CDR3 DNA reads as TGTGCCAGCAGCCCCCTTTCGGGGGCGGTCAATGAGCAGTTCTTC. V gene TRBV4-2 combines with J gene TRBJ2-1; D is possibly TRBD1 or TRBD2 (6 bases each). The CDR3 is 15 amino acids. Trimming took off 4 bases at V and 6 bases at J, with 16 bases between the two ends. Per the germline V gene, CDR1 is LGHNA and CDR2 is YNFKEQ.

The chain's CDR3 is CASSGRILAGGLNEQFF. CDR3 DNA: TGTGCCAGCAGCGGGCGTATTTTAGCGGGGGGCCTCAATGAGCAGTTCTTC. The chain links TRBV7-9 to TRBJ2-1; 10 bases line up with TRBD2. The CDR3 loop spans 17 amino acids. V gave up 5 bases and J gave up 6 bases; unmatched junction bases: 13. Germline V lookup: CDR1 SEHNR, CDR2 FQNEAQ (reference sequence). The entire variable domain, with the rest obtained from reference TRBV7-9 and TRBJ2-1, is as follows: DTGVSQNPRHKITKRGQNVTFRCDPISEHNRLYWYRQTLGQGPEFLTYFQNEAQLEKSRLLSDRFSAERPKGSFSTLEIQRTEQGDSAMYLCASSGRILAGGLNEQFFGPGTRLTVL.

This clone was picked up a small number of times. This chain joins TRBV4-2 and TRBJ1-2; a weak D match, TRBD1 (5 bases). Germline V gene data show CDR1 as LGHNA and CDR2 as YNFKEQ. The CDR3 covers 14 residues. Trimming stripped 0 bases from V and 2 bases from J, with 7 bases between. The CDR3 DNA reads TGTGCCAGCAGCCAAGACGACAGAAACTATGGCTACACCTTC. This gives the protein CASSQDDRNYGYTF.

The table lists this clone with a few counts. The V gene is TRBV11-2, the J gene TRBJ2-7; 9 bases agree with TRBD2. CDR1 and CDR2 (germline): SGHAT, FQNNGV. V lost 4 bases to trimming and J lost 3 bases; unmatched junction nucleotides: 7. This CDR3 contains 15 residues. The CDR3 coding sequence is TGTGCCAGCAGCTCCTCGACTAGCGGAGACTACGAGCAGTACTTC. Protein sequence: CASSSSTSGDYEQYF. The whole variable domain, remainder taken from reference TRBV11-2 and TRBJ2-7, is EAGVAQSPRYKIIEKRQSVAFWCNPISGHATLYWYQQILGQGPKLLIQFQNNGVVDDSQLPKDRFSAERLKGVDSTLKIQPAKLEDSAVYLCASSSSTSGDYEQYFGPGTRLTVT.

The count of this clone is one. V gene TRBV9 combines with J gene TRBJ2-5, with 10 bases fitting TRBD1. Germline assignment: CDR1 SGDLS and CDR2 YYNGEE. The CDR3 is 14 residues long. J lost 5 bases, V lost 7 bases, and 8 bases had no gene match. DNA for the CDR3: TGTGCCAGCGGGCCGACAGGGGGCGCGGAGACCCAGTACTTC. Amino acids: CASGPTGGAETQYF.

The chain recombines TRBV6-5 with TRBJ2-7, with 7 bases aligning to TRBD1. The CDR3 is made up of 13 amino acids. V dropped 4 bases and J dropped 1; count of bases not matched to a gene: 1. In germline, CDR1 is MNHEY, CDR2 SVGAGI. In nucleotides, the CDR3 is TGTGCCAGCAGTTCGGGACAGTCCTACGAGCAGTACTTC. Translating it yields CASSSGQSYEQYF.

The CDR3 nucleotides read TGTGCCAGCAGTTCGGGAACAGGGCCCACTGAAGCTTTCTTT. Amino acid sequence: CASSSGTGPTEAFF. The chain links TRBV6-5 to TRBJ1-1, with D maybe TRBD1 (6 bases). CDR1 and CDR2 from the germline V gene are MNHEY and SVGAGI. The germline V and J ends were trimmed by 4 bases and 4 bases, with 13 bases remaining between them. CDR3 length: 14 amino acids.

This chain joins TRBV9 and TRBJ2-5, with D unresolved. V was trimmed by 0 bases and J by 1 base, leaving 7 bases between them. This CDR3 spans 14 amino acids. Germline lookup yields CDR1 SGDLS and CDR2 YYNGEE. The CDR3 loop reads CASSVVGGQETQYF. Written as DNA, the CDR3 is TGTGCCAGCAGCGTAGTGGGCGGCCAAGAGACCCAGTACTTC. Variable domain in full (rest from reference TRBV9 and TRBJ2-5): DSGVTQTPKHLITATGQRVTLRCSPRSGDLSVYWYQQSLDQGLQFLIQYYNGEERAKGNILERFSAQQFPDLHSELNLSSLELGDSALYFCASSVVGGQETQYFGPGTRLLVL.

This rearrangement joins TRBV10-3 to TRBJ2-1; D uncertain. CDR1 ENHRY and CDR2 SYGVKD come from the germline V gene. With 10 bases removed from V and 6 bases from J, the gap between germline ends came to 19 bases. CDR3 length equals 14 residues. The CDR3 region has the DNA TGTGCCAGCGCAACACAGTTTCGGCGCAATGAGCAGTTCTTC. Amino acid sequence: CASATQFRRNEQFF.